This TCR beta chain is drawn from a study of technical replicates of blood from several donors. This CDR3 spans 15 amino acids. V lost 3 bases and J 0 bases, leaving 8 bases between the germline ends. CDR1 SGHVS and CDR2 FNYEAQ come from the germline V gene. Only in-frame clones appear in the TCRdb table, and some are missing; sequencing was by immunoSEQ multiplex PCR. The sample carries approximately 75,000 clones, nearly 98% recorded once. The V gene is TRBV7-6, the J gene TRBJ2-2; D may be TRBD1 (5 bases). This receptor was identified in a human donor in good health. Sequencing used T cells isolated from PBMCs. The chain's CDR3 is CASSFGAANTGELFF. The DNA for the CDR3 is TGTGCCAGCAGCTTTGGGGCAGCGAACACCGGGGAGCTGTTTTTT.